This T cell receptor (beta chain) was identified during a study of patients and donors after allogeneic stem cell transplantation. TCRdb reprocessed the RT-PCR reads with MiXCR, giving one entry per CDR3 protein. The table includes 160,000 or so distinct CDR3 sequences, roughly 24% detected once. The CDR3 is made up of 14 amino acids. The V gene's germline CDR1 is SQVTM and CDR2 ANQGSEA. J gave up 4 bases and V 5 bases, and 7 bases lay outside the gene matches. The origin of this receptor is a human donor who was either an allogeneic HSCT recipient or a stem cell or donor lymphocyte infusion donor (not recorded which). It is not recorded whose cells these are; they may come from a transplant donor. Sequencing was carried out using blood, either unsorted or a sorted T cell fraction (not recorded which). The V gene is TRBV29-1, the J gene TRBJ2-1; TRBD2 matches at 8 bases. CDR3 region: CSVKQRGLYNEQFF. The CDR3 coding sequence is TGCAGCGTTAAACAGCGGGGGTTATACAATGAGCAGTTCTTC.